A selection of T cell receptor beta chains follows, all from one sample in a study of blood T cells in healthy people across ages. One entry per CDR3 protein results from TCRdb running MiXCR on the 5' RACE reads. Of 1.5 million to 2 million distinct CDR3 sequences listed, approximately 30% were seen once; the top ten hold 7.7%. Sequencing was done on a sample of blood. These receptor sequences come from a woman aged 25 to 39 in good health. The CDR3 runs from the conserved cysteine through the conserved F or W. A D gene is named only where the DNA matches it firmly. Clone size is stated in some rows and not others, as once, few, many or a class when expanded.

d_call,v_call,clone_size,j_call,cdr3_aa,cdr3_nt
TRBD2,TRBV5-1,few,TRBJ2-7,CASSFPTSGRGHEQYF,TGCGCCAGCAGCTTCCCGACTAGCGGAAGAGGCCACGAGCAGTACTTC
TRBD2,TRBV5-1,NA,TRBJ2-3,CASSWSGTSPDTQYF,TGCGCCAGCAGCTGGTCCGGGACTAGTCCAGATACGCAGTATTTT
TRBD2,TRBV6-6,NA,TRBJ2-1,CASSRGDGQFF,TGTGCCAGCAGCCGGGGGGATGGGCAGTTCTTC
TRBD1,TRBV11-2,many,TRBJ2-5,CASSSSGTEQETQYF,TGTGCCAGCAGCTCCTCCGGGACAGAACAAGAGACCCAGTACTTC
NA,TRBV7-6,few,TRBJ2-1,CASSARAGSMGYEQFF,TGTGCCAGCAGCGCACGAGCAGGGAGTATGGGCTATGAGCAGTTCTTC
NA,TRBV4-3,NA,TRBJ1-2,CASSLENRGDYTF,TGCGCCAGCAGCCTTGAGAATCGGGGTGACTACACCTTC
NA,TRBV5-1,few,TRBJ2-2,CASFNQANTGELFF,TGCGCCAGCTTTAATCAGGCGAACACCGGGGAGCTGTTTTTT
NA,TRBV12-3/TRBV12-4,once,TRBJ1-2,CASSLAGQETF,TGTGCCAGCAGTTTAGCGGGTCAGGAGACCTTC
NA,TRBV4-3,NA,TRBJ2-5,CASSQGLTVQETQYF,TGCGCCAGCAGCCAAGGTCTAACCGTCCAAGAGACCCAGTACTTC
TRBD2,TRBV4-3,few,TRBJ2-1,CASSLSGRDNNEQFF,TGCGCCAGCAGCCTTAGCGGGAGGGATAACAATGAGCAGTTCTTC
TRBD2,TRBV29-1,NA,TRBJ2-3,CSVPPTSGRSDTQYF,TGCAGCGTTCCCCCGACTAGCGGGAGATCAGATACGCAGTATTTT
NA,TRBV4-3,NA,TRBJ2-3,CASSQEDGRDTQYF,TGCGCCAGCAGCCAAGAAGACGGGAGAGATACGCAGTATTTT
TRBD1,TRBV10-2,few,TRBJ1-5,CATMTGYNQPQHF,TGCGCCACCATGACAGGGTATAATCAGCCCCAGCATTTT
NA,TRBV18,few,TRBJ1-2,CASSSTTKGYGYTF,TGTGCCAGCTCATCAACAACAAAGGGGTATGGCTACACCTTC
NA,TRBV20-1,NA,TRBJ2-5,CSAAPTGAHFKETQYF,TGCAGTGCTGCCCCGACGGGGGCGCACTTCAAAGAGACCCAGTACTTC
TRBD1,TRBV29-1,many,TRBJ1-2,CSVERTGQNYGYTF,TGCAGCGTTGAACGGACAGGTCAGAACTATGGCTACACCTTC
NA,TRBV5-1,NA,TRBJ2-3,CASSQMSVVTDTQYF,TGCGCCAGCTCCCAAATGAGTGTGGTCACAGATACGCAGTATTTT
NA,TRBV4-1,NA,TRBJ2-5,CASSQDGGRRELYF,TGCGCCAGCAGCCAAGATGGTGGACGACGAGAGCTGTACTTC
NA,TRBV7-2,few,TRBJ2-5,CASSSRAREETQYF,TGTGCCAGCAGCTCCCGGGCCCGGGAAGAGACCCAGTACTTC
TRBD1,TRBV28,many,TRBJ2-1,CASSSQGAKSYNEQFF,TGTGCCAGCAGTTCCCAGGGGGCGAAATCTTACAATGAGCAGTTCTTC
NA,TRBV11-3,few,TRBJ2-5,CASSPSEGAGEETQYF,TGTGCCAGCTCCCCCTCGGAGGGGGCTGGAGAAGAGACCCAGTACTTC
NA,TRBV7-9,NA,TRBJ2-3,CASSRRTTGFTDTQYF,TGTGCCAGCAGCCGACGAACAACAGGATTCACAGATACGCAGTATTTT
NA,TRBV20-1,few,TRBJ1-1,CSAREGVSEAFF,TGCAGTGCAAGAGAGGGGGTTTCTGAAGCTTTCTTT
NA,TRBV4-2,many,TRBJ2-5,CASSQGGRGETQYF,TGTGCCAGCAGCCAGGGGGGGCGAGGGGAGACCCAGTACTTC
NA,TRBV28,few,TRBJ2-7,CASSVWRTTNYEQYF,TGTGCCAGCAGCGTGTGGCGGACGACGAACTACGAGCAGTACTTC
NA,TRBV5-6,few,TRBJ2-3,CASSLGATTRTDTQYF,TGTGCCAGCAGCTTGGGAGCGACTACCCGCACAGATACGCAGTATTTT
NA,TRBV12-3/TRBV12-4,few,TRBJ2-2,CASSLALQDTGELFF,TGTGCCAGCAGTTTAGCGCTACAGGACACCGGGGAGCTGTTTTTT
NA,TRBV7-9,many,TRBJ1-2,CASSLGAAQTYGYTF,TGTGCCAGCAGCTTAGGTGCGGCCCAAACTTATGGCTACACCTTC
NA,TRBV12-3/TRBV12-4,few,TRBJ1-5,CASKMRYDQPQHF,TGTGCCAGCAAGATGAGGTATGATCAGCCCCAGCATTTT
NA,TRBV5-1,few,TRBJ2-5,CASSFIPEETQYF,TGCGCCAGCAGCTTTATACCCGAGGAGACCCAGTACTTC
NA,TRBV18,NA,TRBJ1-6,CASSLGEGRRSPLHF,TGTGCCAGCTCCTTGGGGGAGGGACGGAGATCACCCCTCCACTTT
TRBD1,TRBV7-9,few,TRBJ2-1,CASSGGQGIMNEQFF,TGTGCCAGCAGCGGGGGACAGGGGATAATGAATGAGCAGTTCTTC
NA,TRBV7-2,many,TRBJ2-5,CASSFAGNRGETQYF,TGTGCCAGCAGCTTCGCGGGGAATAGAGGGGAGACCCAGTACTTC
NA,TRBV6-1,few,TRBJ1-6,CASSEEGNNSPLHF,TGTGCCAGCAGTGAAGAAGGAAATAATTCACCCCTCCACTTT
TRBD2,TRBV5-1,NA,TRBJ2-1,CASSLAYSGGENEQFF,TGCGCCAGCAGCTTGGCGTACAGCGGGGGGGAGAATGAGCAGTTCTTC
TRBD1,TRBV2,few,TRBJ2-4,CASSPTGQAAEQYF,TGTGCCAGCAGCCCGACCGGACAGGCGGCTGAGCAGTACTTC
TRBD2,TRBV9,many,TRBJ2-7,CASSGSGAYEQYF,TGTGCCAGCAGCGGTAGCGGGGCCTACGAGCAGTACTTC
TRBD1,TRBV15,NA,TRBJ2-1,CATSTDRGFYNEQFF,TGTGCCACCAGCACGGACAGGGGATTCTACAATGAGCAGTTCTTC
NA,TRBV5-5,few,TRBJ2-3,CASSSGLGATDTQYF,TGTGCCAGCAGTTCGGGACTCGGAGCCACAGATACGCAGTATTTT
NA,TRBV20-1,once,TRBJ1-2,CSARGPSRYGYTF,TGCAGTGCTAGAGGACCCTCACGCTATGGCTACACCTTC